In this sample, the clone carrying this T cell receptor beta chain turned up a few times. The source of the sample is a study of blood T cell repertoires in COVID-19. Assay: immunoSEQ multiplex PCR; the TCRdb copy retains only in-frame clones and omits some. This sample has 120,000 or so clones, with more than 70% found just once. The source of this sequence is a woman in her twenties or thirties who had recovered from COVID-19. The sequenced sample consisted of peripheral blood.

CDR3 in amino acids: CASLEASSSSIYF. The CDR3 nucleotides are TGTGCCAGTCTCGAGGCCTCTTCAAGCTCCATATATTTT. V and J are TRBV2 and TRBJ1-3, with D unresolved. The germline V gene encodes CDR1 SNHLY and CDR2 FYNNEI. V lost 9 bases to trimming and J lost 11 bases, with 20 bases between them. The CDR3 spans 13 residues.